What follows are 31 T cell receptor beta chains derived from one specimen sequenced in a study of monozygotic twins with inflammatory bowel disease. TCRdb derives one entry per CDR3 protein from the 5' RACE reads, leaving out DNA. The sample data list about 330,000 distinct CDR3 sequences. Sequenced input: blood. These receptors originate from a human donor with ulcerative colitis or Crohn's disease, or a healthy co-twin of an affected twin (not recorded which).

This chain connects TRBV2 to TRBJ2-4; the D gene TCRdb calls, TRBD2, cannot be checked with no DNA. Germline values: CDR1 SNHLY, CDR2 FYNNEI. The CDR3 contains 13 residues. The chain's CDR3 is CASKGGVVNIQYF.

The chain links TRBV7-3 to TRBJ2-1. CDR3 length equals 13 residues. Germline lookup yields CDR1 SGHTA and CDR2 FQGTGA. Here the CDR3 reads CASSDGPYNEQFF.

CDR3 protein: CASSSRQSSNEQYF. V is TRBV5-4 and J is TRBJ2-7; TCRdb proposes TRBD1, but this gene call is untestable without DNA. The CDR3 covers 14 residues. Germline V gives CDR1 SGHNT, CDR2 YYREEE (reference sequence).

The rearrangement links TRBV2 to TRBJ1-3. There are 14 residues in the CDR3. Germline V CDR1 and CDR2: SNHLY, FYNNEI. This chain's CDR3 is CASSALISGNTIYF.

The chain joins TRBV20-1 to TRBJ2-5; TCRdb calls TRBD1, which cannot be checked without DNA. CDR3 size: 14 residues. Germline CDR1 DFQATT, CDR2 SNEGSKA (reference sequence). CDR3 sequence: CSAREWGHQETQYF.

V gene TRBV20-1 combines with J gene TRBJ1-4. The germline V gene has CDR1 DFQATT and CDR2 SNEGSKA (reference sequence). The CDR3 is 11 amino acids. CDR3 sequence reads: CSASDSEKLFF.

The chain links TRBV7-8 to TRBJ1-1. Germline V CDR1 and CDR2: SGHVS, FQNEAQ. CDR3 length: 15 amino acids. This chain's CDR3 is CASSLGSLVNTEAFF.

This sequence joins TRBV7-6 and TRBJ2-1; the TCRdb call, TRBD2, lacks DNA for checking. CDR3 length equals 19 residues. Germline loops: CDR1 SGHVS, CDR2 FNYEAQ. The CDR3: CASSLASTSGGTFYNEQFF.

The chain uses TRBV5-1 and TRBJ1-5. This CDR3 has 15 amino acids. Germline V lookup: CDR1 SGHRS, CDR2 YFSETQ. This CDR3 is CASSLAGNSNQPQHF.

The chain joins TRBV5-1 to TRBJ2-7; TCRdb picks TRBD1, but there is no DNA to check that call. CDR3 size: 13 residues. Germline loops: CDR1 SGHRS, CDR2 YFSETQ. CDR3 amino acids: CASSTDGTYEQYF.

V gene TRBV14 combines with J gene TRBJ2-7; TCRdb's D gene call, TRBD1, goes unchecked for lack of DNA. Germline V gives CDR1 SGHDN, CDR2 FVKESK. This CDR3 region has 16 residues. This chain's CDR3 is CASSHPGQGPPYEQYF.

The CDR3 sequence is CSVGDGNSPLHF. The chain has TRBV29-1 and TRBJ1-6. Germline CDR1 SQVTM, CDR2 ANQGSEA. The CDR3 totals 12 residues.

V usage is TRBV5-1 and J usage is TRBJ2-7; TCRdb lists TRBD1, though no DNA is available to test this call. The CDR3 consists of 14 residues. Germline V CDR1 and CDR2: SGHRS, YFSETQ. CDR3 in amino acids: CASPGGIGSYEQYF.

The V and J genes are TRBV27 and TRBJ1-1; TCRdb reports TRBD1, a call that lacks DNA to check it against. Germline values: CDR1 MNHEY, CDR2 SMNVEV (reference sequence). CDR3 size: 15 residues. The CDR3 protein is CASSSPGVGNTEAFF.

The chain carries TRBV5-1 and TRBJ1-1; TCRdb's D call, TRBD1, is unchecked because there is no DNA. CDR1 is SGHRS, CDR2 YFSETQ, per germline. The CDR3 sequence is 14 residues long. Here the CDR3 reads CASSDGQTNTEAFF.

CDR3 protein: CATSSGTGGGYGYTF. The J gene is TRBJ1-2, the V gene TRBV15; TCRdb reports TRBD1, a call that lacks DNA to check it against. The germline V gene encodes CDR1 LNHNV and CDR2 YYDKDF (reference sequence). This CDR3 comprises 15 residues.

The V and J genes are TRBV5-1 and TRBJ2-7; the D call from TCRdb, TRBD1, cannot be confirmed without DNA. Germline V gene sequence: CDR1 SGHRS, CDR2 YFSETQ. The CDR3 has 14 residues. CDR3 sequence reads: CASSQGIGQSEQYF.

The chain links TRBV7-3 to TRBJ2-2; TCRdb's assignment of TRBD1 cannot be checked, as there is no DNA. The CDR3 is made up of 14 amino acids. Germline CDR1 and CDR2: SGHTA and FQGTGA. The CDR3 sequence is CASSQQGWTGELFF.

The chain has TRBV5-5 and TRBJ2-7; the D call of TRBD1 rests on TCRdb alone, since no DNA is present to check it. The CDR3 is 15 amino acids. Germline V CDR1 and CDR2: SGHKS, YYEKEE (reference sequence). CDR3 residues: CASSLEGYEGYEQYF.

J is TRBJ1-5 and V is TRBV10-3; as DNA is missing, the TRBD1 call by TCRdb cannot be tested. Looked up from germline, CDR1 is ENHRY and CDR2 is SYGVKD. The CDR3 has 15 residues. The CDR3 reads CAISGAGASNQPQHF.

This rearrangement joins TRBV27 to TRBJ1-5; TCRdb designates TRBD1, a call that cannot be tested without DNA. The CDR3 has 19 amino acids. CDR1 is MNHEY, CDR2 SMNVEV, per germline (reference sequence). The CDR3 is CASSPRPGQGFWSNQPQHF.

V usage is TRBV7-6 and J usage is TRBJ1-1; TCRdb calls TRBD1, which cannot be checked without DNA. There are 15 residues in the CDR3. Germline CDR1 reads SGHVS; CDR2 reads FNYEAQ. The CDR3 sequence: CASSSRTTGNTEAFF.

This CDR3 reads CASRTLGDPGKLDTQYF. The chain couples TRBV7-2 to TRBJ2-3; there is no DNA to check the TCRdb D call of TRBD1. CDR1 is SGHTA and CDR2 is FQGNSA in the germline V gene. This CDR3 region has 17 residues.

The chain combines TRBV4-2 with TRBJ2-7; TCRdb lists TRBD2, though no DNA is available to test this call. The CDR3 contains 14 residues. Germline V gene lookup returns CDR1 LGHNA and CDR2 YNFKEQ. The CDR3 here is CASSPSQELREQYF.

The chain couples TRBV11-2 to TRBJ1-1. Looked up from germline, CDR1 is SGHAT and CDR2 is FQNNGV. This CDR3 has 16 residues. The CDR3 protein is CASSLDSWTRPDEAFF.

The chain combines TRBV7-9 with TRBJ2-3. The CDR3 contains 14 residues. Germline V lookup: CDR1 SEHNR, CDR2 FQNEAQ (reference sequence). CDR3 sequence reads: CASSPIGGTDTQYF.

This chain uses TRBV5-1 with TRBJ1-4; no DNA is available, so the TRBD1 call from TCRdb remains unchecked. The germline V gene encodes CDR1 SGHRS and CDR2 YFSETQ. The length of the CDR3 is 14 residues. The CDR3 reads CASSWGQGLEKLFF.

The chain employs TRBV5-1 and TRBJ2-7. Germline CDR1 and CDR2: SGHRS and YFSETQ. This CDR3 region has 13 residues. CDR3: CASSLNTDYEQYF.

The chain links TRBV5-1 to TRBJ2-3; TCRdb returns TRBD1, unconfirmable since there is no DNA. Germline values: CDR1 SGHRS, CDR2 YFSETQ. The CDR3 length is 13 residues. Here the CDR3 reads CASSDREGDTQYF. The whole variable domain, filled in from reference TRBV5-1 and TRBJ2-3, reads KAGVTQTPRYLIKTRGQQVTLSCSPISGHRSVSWYQQTPGQGLQFLFEYFSETQRNKGNFPGRFSGRQFSNSRSEMNVSTLELGDSALYLCASSDREGDTQYFGPGTRLTVL.

CDR3 sequence reads: CASSLEGSDPPNTGELFF. This rearrangement joins TRBV5-1 to TRBJ2-2. CDR1 and CDR2 from the germline V gene are SGHRS and YFSETQ. The CDR3 length is 18 residues.

V and J are TRBV4-3 and TRBJ1-3. Looked up from germline, CDR1 is LGHNA and CDR2 is YSLEER. The CDR3 runs 17 residues. The CDR3 is CASSQDLGGSSGNTIYF.